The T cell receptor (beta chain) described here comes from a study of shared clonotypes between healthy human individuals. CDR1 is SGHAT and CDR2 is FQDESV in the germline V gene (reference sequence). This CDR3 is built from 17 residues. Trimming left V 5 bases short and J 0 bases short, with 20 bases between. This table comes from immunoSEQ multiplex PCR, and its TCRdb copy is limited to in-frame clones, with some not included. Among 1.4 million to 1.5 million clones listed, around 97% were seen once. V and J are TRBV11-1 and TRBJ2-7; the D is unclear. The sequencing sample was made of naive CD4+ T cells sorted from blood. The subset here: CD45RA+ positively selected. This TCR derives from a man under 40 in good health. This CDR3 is CASSPTPAYRASYEQYF. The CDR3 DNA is TGTGCCAGCAGCCCCACCCCGGCGTACCGGGCCTCCTACGAGCAGTACTTC.